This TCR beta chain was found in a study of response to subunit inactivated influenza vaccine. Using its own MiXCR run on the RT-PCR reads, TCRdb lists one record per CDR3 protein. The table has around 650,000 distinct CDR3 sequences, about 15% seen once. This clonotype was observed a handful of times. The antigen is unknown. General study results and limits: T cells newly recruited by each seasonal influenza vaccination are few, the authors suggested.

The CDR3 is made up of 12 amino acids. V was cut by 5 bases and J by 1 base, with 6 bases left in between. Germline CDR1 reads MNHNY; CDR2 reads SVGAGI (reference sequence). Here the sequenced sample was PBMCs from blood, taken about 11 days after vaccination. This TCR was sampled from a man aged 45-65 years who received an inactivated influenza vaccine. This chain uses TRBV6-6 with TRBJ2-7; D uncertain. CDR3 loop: CASSPMSYEQYF. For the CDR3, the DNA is TGTGCCAGCAGTCCAATGTCCTACGAGCAGTACTTC.